This T cell receptor beta chain stems from a study of blood T cell repertoires in COVID-19 (dated by TCRdb to 2020 to 2022). Some background on the complete study: Samples covering the acute and convalescent phases of COVID-19 were provided by collaborators in the United States, Italy and Spain. A freely available public database, intended as a resource for researchers studying the immune response to SARS-CoV-2, is where the repertoires were released. Where HLA class I and class II types were available, the types were taken from metadata supplied by the sample provider, not from assay-based typing. Deeply sampled blood TCRbeta repertoires from subjects exposed to, actively infected with, or recovered from COVID-19 were included in the dataset. Sample metadata almost always included a de-identified subject ID, COVID-19 status, age in years and sex. The prospective study material was composed of cDNA or gDNA derived from T cells, B-cell-depleted T cells, or PBMCs. Samples came from the ongoing ImmuneRACE study (first 160 participants) plus 1,254 subjects from 6 global collaborators.

V ends up 6 bases short and J 3 bases short, with an unmatched junction base count of 4. The CDR3 covers 14 residues, taking in both the cysteine and the phenylalanine. Only the CDR3 part of the read is kept: 42 bases, read in frame from the first base. From the germline V gene, CDR1 is SNHLY and CDR2 is FYNNEI. The full study reports these points: The amount of clinical and demographic metadata varied by source and participant and was provided uncurated.

TCRbeta CDR3 regions were amplified from genomic DNA using the immunoSEQ Assay, a bias-controlled multiplex PCR. The study's own analysis went as follows. The number of nucleated cells in each sample was estimated by amplification of reference gene primers within the assay. To quantify the absolute abundance of each unique TCRbeta CDR3 rearrangement, sequence reads were collapsed and filtered. Productive Simpson clonality was computed per sample as the square root of Simpson's diversity index over productive rearrangements. TCRdb's version of the immuneACCESS table is confined to in-frame rearrangements and falls short of the full clone set. An unresolved V gene accounts for under half of the shortfall where checked; the remainder is of unknown origin. The V and J calls and the clone size are those of that table, but D and trimming were determined from the DNA. This sample gives 200,000 to 250,000 clones in total; 80% to 90% of them show up just once. Under 4.5% of the sample is in the top ten clones.

Enrolling through a virtual design, the prospective study's participants ranged in age from roughly 18 to 90 years and lived across 24 United States geographic areas. Cohort assignment in the prospective study relied on participant-reported clinical history from a screening survey and a study questionnaire. Exposed participants had been in contact, within 2 weeks of entering the study, with a person who had a PCR-confirmed or clinician-diagnosed case of COVID-19. In the prospective study, whole blood, serum and a nasopharyngeal or oropharyngeal swab were collected from each participant by mobile phlebotomists. Participants in the prospective study had the option to provide additional blood draws and questionnaires over a roughly two-month period. Before DNA extraction, prospective study blood samples were shipped either frozen or at room temperature. Points on this clone: There is no known antigen for this receptor. Base qualities were left out, and no much larger clone turns up one base away.

The receptor was isolated from a woman in her twenties or thirties who had been exposed to COVID-19. Input material: PBMCs or T cells enriched from blood (not recorded which). This sequence uses TRBV2 and TRBJ2-7; 11 middle bases align to TRBD2. In nucleotides, the sequence is TGTGCCAGCAGGACTAGCGGGATCCTCTACGAGCAGTACTTC. It codes for CASRTSGILYEQYF.